These 25 T cell receptor beta chains share one sample of origin, sequenced in a study of T cells expressing NK-cell markers. From the 5' RACE reads, TCRdb lists one entry per CDR3 protein and no DNA. The sample spans about 110,000 distinct CDR3 sequences; the ten largest clones claim less than 20%. The material sequenced was blood T cells: a sorted CD56 or NKG2C T cell subset, CD4+ or CD8+ T cells, or bulk PBMC T cells (not recorded which). The receptors shown here come from a woman between 18 and 70 years old in good health.

This chain uses TRBV20-1 with TRBJ2-1; absent DNA, TCRdb's TRBD2 call cannot be checked. This CDR3 is 16 amino acids long. Germline lookup yields CDR1 DFQATT and CDR2 SNEGSKA (reference sequence). The CDR3 loop is CSARDLPAGHYNEQFF.

The chain combines TRBV20-1 with TRBJ2-1; TCRdb reports TRBD2, a call that lacks DNA to check it against. Germline loops: CDR1 DFQATT, CDR2 SNEGSKA (reference sequence). CDR3 length equals 14 residues. CDR3 protein: CSATGLAGVGEQFF.

The J gene is TRBJ2-4, the V gene TRBV2; TCRdb proposes TRBD2, but this gene call is untestable without DNA. CDR3 length equals 15 residues. Germline V gene lookup returns CDR1 SNHLY and CDR2 FYNNEI. The CDR3 protein is CASSEAALAGDIQYF.

The rearrangement joins TRBV20-1 to TRBJ2-7; with no DNA, the TCRdb D assignment of TRBD1 cannot be verified. The CDR3 totals 15 residues. From germline, CDR1 is DFQATT and CDR2 SNEGSKA (reference sequence). The chain's CDR3 is CSAREVAGPSYEQYF.

The chain combines TRBV2 with TRBJ1-1; the TCRdb call, TRBD1, lacks DNA for checking. Germline lookup yields CDR1 SNHLY and CDR2 FYNNEI. The CDR3 loop spans 14 amino acids. CDR3 sequence: CASPRDSMNTEAFF.

V usage is TRBV7-3 and J usage is TRBJ2-1; TCRdb picks TRBD1, but there is no DNA to check that call. The CDR3 contains 17 residues. Germline-derived CDR1 and CDR2 are SGHTA and FQGTGA. The CDR3 sequence is CASSQTAGAPWFYEQFF.

The CDR3 sequence is CASSIAGTDTDTQYF. This chain links TRBV19 with TRBJ2-3; as DNA is missing, the TRBD1 call by TCRdb cannot be tested. This CDR3 contains 15 residues. Germline V CDR1 and CDR2: LNHDA, SQIVND (reference sequence). Complete variable domain (other parts from reference TRBV19 and TRBJ2-3): DGGITQSPKYLFRKEGQNVTLSCEQNLNHDAMYWYRQDPGQGLRLIYYSQIVNDFQKGDIAEGYSVSREKKESFPLTVTSAQKNPTAFYLCASSIAGTDTDTQYFGPGTRLTVL.

The chain couples TRBV5-6 to TRBJ2-7; TCRdb reports TRBD1, a call that lacks DNA to check it against. CDR3 length: 15 amino acids. CDR1 SGHDT and CDR2 YYEEEE come from the germline V gene. CDR3 sequence: CASSKTETYSYEQYF.

This chain links TRBV2 with TRBJ1-3. Germline V CDR1 and CDR2: SNHLY, FYNNEI. The CDR3 extends over 17 amino acids. The CDR3 spells CASSETASPDLGNTIYF. Filled out from reference TRBV2 and TRBJ1-3, the complete variable domain reads EPEVTQTPSHQVTQMGQEVILRCVPISNHLYFYWYRQILGQKVEFLVSFYNNEISEKSEIFDDQFSVERPDGSNFTLKIRSTKLEDSAMYFCASSETASPDLGNTIYFGEGSWLTVV.

The chain couples TRBV5-1 to TRBJ2-1. The germline gives CDR1 SGHRS, CDR2 YFSETQ. The CDR3 runs to 14 residues. The CDR3 loop is CASSLERPDNEQFF.

This chain uses TRBV5-4 with TRBJ2-1. The germline gives CDR1 SGHNT, CDR2 YYREEE (reference sequence). This CDR3 has 11 amino acids. The CDR3 here is CASSLENEQFF.

V and J are TRBV5-6 and TRBJ2-2; TCRdb lists TRBD2, though no DNA is available to test this call. The germline CDR1 and CDR2 sequences are SGHDT and YYEEEE. This CDR3 contains 17 residues. Here the CDR3 reads CASSSGLAGVRTGELFF.

The V and J genes are TRBV5-6 and TRBJ1-2. This CDR3 has 13 residues. Germline assignment: CDR1 SGHDT and CDR2 YYEEEE. The CDR3 protein is CASTLPGSYGYTF.

This chain links TRBV4-3 with TRBJ2-1; checking the TCRdb D call of TRBD2 is not possible without DNA. The CDR3 is 18 residues long. Germline CDR1 is LGHNA and CDR2 is YSLEER. The CDR3 sequence is CASSQTSGPASVYNEQFF.

The V gene is TRBV28, the J gene TRBJ2-3. Germline assignment: CDR1 MDHEN and CDR2 SYDVKM. The CDR3 consists of 15 residues. This chain's CDR3 is CASSGFVSGTDTQYF.

V and J are TRBV29-1 and TRBJ2-4; no DNA is available, so the TRBD1 call from TCRdb remains unchecked. In germline, CDR1 is SQVTM, CDR2 ANQGSEA. There are 13 residues in the CDR3. CDR3 residues: CSVVTGPKNIQYF.

The CDR3 region is CASSQDVSTDTQYF. The V call is TRBV4-2, the J call TRBJ2-3. This CDR3 contains 14 residues. Germline V gives CDR1 LGHNA, CDR2 YNFKEQ.

The V call is TRBV12-3 or TRBV12-4, the J call TRBJ1-2; the TRBD1 assignment by TCRdb is unverifiable without DNA. The CDR3 contains 14 residues. The CDR3 reads CASSFSGTGSGYTF.

The chain has TRBV19 and TRBJ2-7. The CDR3 covers 13 residues. Germline CDR1 and CDR2: LNHDA and SQIVND (reference sequence). CDR3 sequence reads: CASSTAGTYEQYF. Full variable domain (rest looked up from reference TRBV19 and TRBJ2-7): DGGITQSPKYLFRKEGQNVTLSCEQNLNHDAMYWYRQDPGQGLRLIYYSQIVNDFQKGDIAEGYSVSREKKESFPLTVTSAQKNPTAFYLCASSTAGTYEQYFGPGTRLTVT.

The J gene is TRBJ2-1, the V gene TRBV20-1; the TRBD2 assignment by TCRdb is unverifiable without DNA. Germline V gene data show CDR1 as DFQATT and CDR2 as SNEGSKA (reference sequence). This CDR3 comprises 14 residues. The CDR3 sequence: CSAIGTSAYNEQFF.

V and J are TRBV5-1 and TRBJ2-1; TCRdb's D gene call, TRBD1, goes unchecked for lack of DNA. CDR3 length equals 14 residues. CDR1 is SGHRS and CDR2 is YFSETQ in the germline V gene. CDR3 residues: CASSDGGFYNEQFF.

V usage is TRBV14 and J usage is TRBJ1-1. Germline CDR1 SGHDN, CDR2 FVKESK. The CDR3 runs to 14 residues. The CDR3 here is CASSQGWGGTEAFF.

The chain joins TRBV2 to TRBJ2-1; as DNA is missing, the TRBD1 call by TCRdb cannot be tested. Looked up from germline, CDR1 is SNHLY and CDR2 is FYNNEI. The CDR3 is made up of 13 amino acids. CDR3 protein: CAGRDRDSNEQFF.

The rearrangement uses TRBV6-2 or TRBV6-3 and TRBJ2-1. The CDR3 consists of 16 residues. Germline-derived CDR1 and CDR2 are MNHEY and SVGEGT. CDR3 sequence reads: CASSYSPTISYNEQFF.

The rearrangement joins TRBV27 to TRBJ2-1; without DNA, the TCRdb call of TRBD2 cannot be checked. Germline-derived CDR1 and CDR2 are MNHEY and SMNVEV (reference sequence). This CDR3 comprises 15 residues. CDR3 loop: CASRRAGALYNEQFF.